This TCR beta chain was found in a study of blood T cell repertoires in COVID-19. Profiling relied on immunoSEQ multiplex PCR, and the TCRdb table lists in-frame clones only, not all of them. The sample holds roughly 250,000 clones, 80% to 90% seen once. CDR1 and CDR2 (germline): MNHEY, SVGAGI. The CDR3 is 14 residues long. V shed 7 bases and J 4 bases; nucleotides not matched to a gene: 9. The source is a woman aged 18-29 years who had recovered from COVID-19. The sample taken for sequencing was PBMCs or T cells enriched from blood (not recorded which). The chain employs TRBV6-5 and TRBJ1-2; 7 bases line up with TRBD1. CDR3 DNA: TGTGCCAGCATTGGGGACAGCAGATTCTATGGCTACACCTTC. The encoded protein is CASIGDSRFYGYTF.